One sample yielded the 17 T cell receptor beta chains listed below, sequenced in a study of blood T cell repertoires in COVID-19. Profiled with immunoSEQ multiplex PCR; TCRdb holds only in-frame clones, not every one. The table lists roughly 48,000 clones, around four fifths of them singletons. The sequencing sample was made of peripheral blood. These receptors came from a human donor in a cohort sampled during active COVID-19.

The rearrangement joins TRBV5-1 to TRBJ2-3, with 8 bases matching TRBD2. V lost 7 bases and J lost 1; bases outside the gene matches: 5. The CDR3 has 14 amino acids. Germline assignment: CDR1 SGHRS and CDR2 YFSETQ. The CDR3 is CASRGGQGTDTQYF. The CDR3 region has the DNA TGCGCCAGCCGCGGGGGGCAGGGCACAGATACGCAGTATTTT. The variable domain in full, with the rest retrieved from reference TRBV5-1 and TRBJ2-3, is KAGVTQTPRYLIKTRGQQVTLSCSPISGHRSVSWYQQTPGQGLQFLFEYFSETQRNKGNFPGRFSGRQFSNSRSEMNVSTLELGDSALYLCASRGGQGTDTQYFGPGTRLTVL.

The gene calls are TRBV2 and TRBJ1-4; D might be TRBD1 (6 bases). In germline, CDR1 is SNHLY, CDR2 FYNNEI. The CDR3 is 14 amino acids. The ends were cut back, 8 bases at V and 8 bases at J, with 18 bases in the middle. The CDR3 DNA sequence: TGTGCCAGCTTATCGCAGGGGTTGGACGAAAAACTGTTTTTT. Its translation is CASLSQGLDEKLFF.

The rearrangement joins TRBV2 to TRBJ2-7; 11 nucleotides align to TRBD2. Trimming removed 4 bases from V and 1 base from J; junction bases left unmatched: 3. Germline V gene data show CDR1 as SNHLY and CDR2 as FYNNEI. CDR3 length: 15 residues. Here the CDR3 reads CASSGGLAGSYEQYF. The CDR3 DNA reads TGTGCCAGCAGTGGCGGACTAGCGGGTTCCTACGAGCAGTACTTC. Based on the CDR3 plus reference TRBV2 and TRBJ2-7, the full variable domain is EPEVTQTPSHQVTQMGQEVILRCVPISNHLYFYWYRQILGQKVEFLVSFYNNEISEKSEIFDDQFSVERPDGSNFTLKIRSTKLEDSAMYFCASSGGLAGSYEQYFGPGTRLTVT.

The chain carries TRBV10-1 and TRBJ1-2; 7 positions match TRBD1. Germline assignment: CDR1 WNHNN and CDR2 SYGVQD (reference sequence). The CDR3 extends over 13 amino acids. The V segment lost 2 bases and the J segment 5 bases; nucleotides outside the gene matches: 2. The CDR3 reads CASSEGTVYGYTF. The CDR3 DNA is TGCGCCAGCAGTGAGGGGACAGTGTATGGCTACACCTTC.

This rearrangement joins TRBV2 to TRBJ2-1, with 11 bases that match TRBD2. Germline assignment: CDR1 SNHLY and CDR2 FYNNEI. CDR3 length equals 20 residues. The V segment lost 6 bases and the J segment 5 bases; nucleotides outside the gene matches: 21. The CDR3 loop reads CASRGGAGTAGTSGNNEQFF. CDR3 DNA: TGTGCCAGCAGGGGGGGGGCAGGCACCGCCGGGACTAGCGGCAACAATGAGCAGTTCTTC. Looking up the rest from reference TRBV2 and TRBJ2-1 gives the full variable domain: EPEVTQTPSHQVTQMGQEVILRCVPISNHLYFYWYRQILGQKVEFLVSFYNNEISEKSEIFDDQFSVERPDGSNFTLKIRSTKLEDSAMYFCASRGGAGTAGTSGNNEQFFGPGTRLTVL.

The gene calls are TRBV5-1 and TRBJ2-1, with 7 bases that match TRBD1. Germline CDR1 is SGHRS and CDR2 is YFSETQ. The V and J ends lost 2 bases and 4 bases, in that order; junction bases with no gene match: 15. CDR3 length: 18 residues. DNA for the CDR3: TGCGCCAGCAGCTTTACAGGGGTACGTCCACCTATTTACAATGAGCAGTTCTTC. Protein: CASSFTGVRPPIYNEQFF.

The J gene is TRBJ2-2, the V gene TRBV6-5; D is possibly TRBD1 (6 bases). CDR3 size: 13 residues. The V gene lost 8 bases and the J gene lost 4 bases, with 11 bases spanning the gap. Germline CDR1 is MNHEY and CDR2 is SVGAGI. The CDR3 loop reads CASFGQPTGELFF. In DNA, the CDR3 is TGTGCCAGCTTCGGACAGCCCACCGGGGAGCTGTTTTTT.

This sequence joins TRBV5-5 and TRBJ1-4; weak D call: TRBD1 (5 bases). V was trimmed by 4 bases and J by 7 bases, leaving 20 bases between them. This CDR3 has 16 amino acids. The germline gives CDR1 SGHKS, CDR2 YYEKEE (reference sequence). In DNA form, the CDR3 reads TGTGCCAGCAGCCGAGGCTCGTTGAATGGGGCTGAAAAACTGTTTTTT. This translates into CASSRGSLNGAEKLFF.

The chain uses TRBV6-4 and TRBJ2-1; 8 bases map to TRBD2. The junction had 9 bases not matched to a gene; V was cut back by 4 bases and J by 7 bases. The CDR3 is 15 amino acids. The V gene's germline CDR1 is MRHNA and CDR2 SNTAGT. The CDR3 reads CASSARGVTSNEQFF. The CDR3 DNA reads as TGTGCCAGCAGTGCGCGGGGGGTAACGTCGAATGAGCAGTTCTTC.

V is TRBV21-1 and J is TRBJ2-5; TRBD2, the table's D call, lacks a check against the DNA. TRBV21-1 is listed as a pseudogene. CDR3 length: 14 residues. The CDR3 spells CASSNAREAGTQYF. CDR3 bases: TGTGCCAGCAGCAATGCGCGGGAGGCCGGGACCCAGTACTTC.

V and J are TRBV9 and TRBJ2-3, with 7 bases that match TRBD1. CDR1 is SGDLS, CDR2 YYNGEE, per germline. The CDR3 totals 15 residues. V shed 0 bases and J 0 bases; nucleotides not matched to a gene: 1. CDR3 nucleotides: TGTGCCAGCAGCGTAGGACAGGGTAGCACAGATACGCAGTATTTT. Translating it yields CASSVGQGSTDTQYF.

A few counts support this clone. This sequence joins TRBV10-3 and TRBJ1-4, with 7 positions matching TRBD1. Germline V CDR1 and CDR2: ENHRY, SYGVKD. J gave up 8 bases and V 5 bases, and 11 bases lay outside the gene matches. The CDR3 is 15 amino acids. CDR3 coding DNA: TGTGCCATCAGTCCGTGGGACAGAGATGAGGAAAAACTGTTTTTT. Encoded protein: CAISPWDRDEEKLFF.

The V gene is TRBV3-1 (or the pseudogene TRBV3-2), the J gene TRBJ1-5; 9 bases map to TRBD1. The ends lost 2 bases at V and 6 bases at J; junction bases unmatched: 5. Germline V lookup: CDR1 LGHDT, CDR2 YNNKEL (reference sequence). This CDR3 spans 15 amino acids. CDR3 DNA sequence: TGTGCCAGCAGCCAATCACAGGGGGCGTTTCAGCCCCAGCATTTT. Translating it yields CASSQSQGAFQPQHF.

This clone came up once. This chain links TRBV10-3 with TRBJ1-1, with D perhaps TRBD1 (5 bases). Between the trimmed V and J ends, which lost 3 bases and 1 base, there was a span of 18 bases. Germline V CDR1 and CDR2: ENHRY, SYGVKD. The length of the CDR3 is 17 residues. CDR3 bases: TGTGCCATCAGTGATTCACAGGAAAGCGCGCGGAACACTGAAGCTTTCTTT. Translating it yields CAISDSQESARNTEAFF.

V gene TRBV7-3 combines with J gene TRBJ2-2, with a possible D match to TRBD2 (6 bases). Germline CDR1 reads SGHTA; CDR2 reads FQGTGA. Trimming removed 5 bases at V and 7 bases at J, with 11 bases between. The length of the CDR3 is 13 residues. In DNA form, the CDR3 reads TGTGCCAGCAGCGGGACTGGGGGCGGGGAGCTGTTTTTT. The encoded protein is CASSGTGGGELFF.

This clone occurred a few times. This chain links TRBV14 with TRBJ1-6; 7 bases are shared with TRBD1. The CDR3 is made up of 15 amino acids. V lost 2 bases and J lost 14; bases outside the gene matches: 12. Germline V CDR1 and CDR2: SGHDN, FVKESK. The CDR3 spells CASSQTTGLLSTLHF. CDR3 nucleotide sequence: TGTGCCAGCAGCCAAACGACAGGGTTGTTGAGCACCCTCCACTTT.

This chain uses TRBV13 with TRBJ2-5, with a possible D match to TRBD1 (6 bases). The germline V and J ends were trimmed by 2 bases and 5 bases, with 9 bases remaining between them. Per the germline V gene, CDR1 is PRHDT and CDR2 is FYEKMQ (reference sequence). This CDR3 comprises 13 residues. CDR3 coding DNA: TGTGCCAGCAGCTTAAACAGGGCGGAGACCCAGTACTTC. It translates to CASSLNRAETQYF.